This passage covers 27 T cell receptor beta chains from one sample sequenced in a study of blood T cells in healthy people across ages. Sample-barcoded 5' priming and a J-beta primer mix drove a second PCR of roughly 7 to 11 cycles. From the 5' RACE reads, TCRdb called clonotypes with MiXCR, one entry per CDR3 protein. The sample has roughly 800,000 distinct CDR3 sequences; roughly 64% are singletons. The sample consisted of blood. The receptors here all came from a man in his thirties or forties in good health.

This clonotype has only a few counts. This sequence joins TRBV25-1 and TRBJ2-1; possibly TRBD1 or TRBD2 for D (6 bases each). V was pared by 1 base and J by 8 bases, with 21 bases between. This CDR3 contains 17 residues. CDR1 and CDR2 (germline): MGHDK, SYGVNS. CDR3 in amino acids: CASSEWGAGSLHYEQFF. As DNA, the CDR3 is TGTGCCAGCAGTGAATGGGGGGCGGGTAGCTTACACTATGAGCAGTTCTTC.

The table lists this clonotype with a few counts. V gene TRBV6-5 combines with J gene TRBJ1-4, with D unresolved. Trimming took off 6 bases at V and 4 bases at J, with 9 bases between the two ends. Germline loops: CDR1 MNHEY, CDR2 SVGAGI. There are 13 residues in the CDR3. For the CDR3, the DNA is TGTGCCAGCAGGGACGTCCATAATGAAAAACTGTTTTTT. This translates into CASRDVHNEKLFF.

This clonotype was picked up a small number of times. The chain is built from TRBV25-1 and TRBJ2-7; D remains ambiguous. Germline-derived CDR1 and CDR2 are MGHDK and SYGVNS. Trimming removed 4 bases at V and 9 bases at J, with 16 bases between. The CDR3 is 13 residues long. This CDR3 is CASSGRTTAVQYF. Here the CDR3 DNA reads TGTGCCAGCAGTGGAAGGACCACCGCGGTGCAGTACTTC.

This clonotype occurred a few times. J is TRBJ2-7 and V is TRBV4-2, with 8 bases lining up with TRBD2. V lost 2 bases and J lost 2; bases outside the gene matches: 5. Germline CDR1 is LGHNA and CDR2 is YNFKEQ. This CDR3 comprises 15 residues. The CDR3 DNA sequence: TGTGCCAGCAGCCAACACCCGGGACTAGCCTACGAGCAGTACTTC. Translated: CASSQHPGLAYEQYF.

This clonotype was seen only once. This sequence joins TRBV7-2 and TRBJ1-2; TRBD1 matches at 9 bases. The CDR3 consists of 19 residues. CDR1 SGHTA and CDR2 FQGNSA come from the germline V gene. The J segment lost 3 bases and the V segment lost 6 bases, leaving 20 bases of the junction unmatched. CDR3 sequence: CASRNKVGQGRSDYYGYTF. The DNA for the CDR3 is TGTGCCAGCAGAAATAAGGTGGGACAGGGTAGATCGGACTACTATGGCTACACCTTC.

This clonotype occurred once. The chain combines TRBV20-1 with TRBJ1-6; D is unclear. Per the germline V gene, CDR1 is DFQATT and CDR2 is SNEGSKA (reference sequence). Trimming took off 6 bases at V and 0 bases at J, with 15 bases between the two ends. CDR3 size: 16 residues. The CDR3 coding sequence is TGCAGTGCATCCAGTACGGGGATCTCCTATAATTCACCCCTCCACTTT. Its translation: CSASSTGISYNSPLHF.

This clonotype was recorded a few times. V usage is TRBV29-1 and J usage is TRBJ2-3; D gene unclear. The germline V and J ends were trimmed by 4 bases and 2 bases, with 10 bases remaining between them. From germline, CDR1 is SQVTM and CDR2 ANQGSEA. The CDR3 totals 13 residues. CDR3 sequence: CSVGGRHTDTQYF. CDR3 DNA sequence: TGCAGCGTTGGAGGCAGGCACACAGATACGCAGTATTTT.

The CDR3 DNA follows: TGTGCCAGCAGTGCTGAACATCGGCGTGAAAAACTGTTTTTT. It encodes CASSAEHRREKLFF. The chain joins TRBV2 to TRBJ1-4; D unresolved. Germline CDR1 is SNHLY and CDR2 is FYNNEI. Trimming left V 4 bases short and J 7 bases short, with 13 bases between. This CDR3 contains 14 residues.

This clonotype came up a few times. V and J are TRBV25-1 and TRBJ1-1; no reliable D call. Germline-derived CDR1 and CDR2 are MGHDK and SYGVNS. The CDR3 spans 10 residues. Trimming cost V 5 bases and J 11 bases, with 9 bases left between them. This chain's CDR3 is CASSQGRAFF. CDR3 sequence (DNA): TGTGCCAGCAGTCAAGGGCGGGCTTTCTTT.

This clonotype occurred once. The J gene is TRBJ2-1, the V gene TRBV7-9; D unresolved. This CDR3 has 12 amino acids. The germline CDR1 and CDR2 sequences are SEHNR and FQNEAQ (reference sequence). The germline V and J ends were trimmed by 4 bases and 7 bases, with 8 bases remaining between them. The CDR3 reads CASSWVGNEQFF. The CDR3 DNA sequence: TGTGCCAGCAGCTGGGTGGGGAATGAGCAGTTCTTC.

The chain combines TRBV7-2 with TRBJ1-6, with D possibly TRBD1 on 5 matching bases. Germline V gene sequence: CDR1 SGHTA, CDR2 FQGNSA. V lost 0 bases to trimming and J lost 7 bases, with 13 bases between them. CDR3 length: 16 amino acids. The CDR3 reads CASSLAPGSTNSPLHF. CDR3 DNA: TGTGCCAGCAGCTTAGCACCAGGGTCCACAAATTCACCCCTCCACTTT.

The chain has TRBV11-2 and TRBJ2-3; 8 bases are shared with TRBD2. Losses at the gene ends were 1 base for V and 0 bases for J; bases not matched to a gene: 3. The CDR3 covers 16 residues. In germline, CDR1 is SGHAT, CDR2 FQNNGV. CDR3 in amino acids: CASSLGQRGSTDTQYF. Here the CDR3 DNA reads TGTGCCAGCAGCTTAGGTCAGCGGGGGAGCACAGATACGCAGTATTTT.

This clonotype was observed a handful of times. This chain connects TRBV5-1 to TRBJ2-1; 8 bases match TRBD1. Germline-derived CDR1 and CDR2 are SGHRS and YFSETQ. V dropped 4 bases and J dropped 3; count of bases not matched to a gene: 0. This CDR3 is 13 amino acids long. CDR3 protein: CASSGQGYNEQFF. Written as DNA, the CDR3 is TGCGCCAGCAGCGGACAGGGCTACAATGAGCAGTTCTTC.

The chain is built from TRBV7-2 and TRBJ2-7, with 12 bases lining up with TRBD2. CDR3 size: 15 residues. Looked up from germline, CDR1 is SGHTA and CDR2 is FQGNSA. The trim removed 1 base at V and 7 bases at J, leaving 5 bases unmatched. The CDR3 sequence is CASSLELAGGGEQYF. DNA for the CDR3: TGTGCCAGCAGCTTAGAACTAGCGGGAGGTGGGGAGCAGTACTTC.

This chain uses TRBV7-8 with TRBJ2-5; TRBD2 might be the D (5 bases). Germline values: CDR1 SGHVS, CDR2 FQNEAQ. V was pared by 1 base and J by 0 bases, with 6 bases between. The CDR3 has 14 amino acids. Here the CDR3 DNA reads TGTGCCAGCAGCTTAGTGGAGGACCAAGAGACCCAGTACTTC. Its translation is CASSLVEDQETQYF.

This clonotype was seen only a few times. The gene calls are TRBV10-3 and TRBJ2-1, with D unclear. There are 17 residues in the CDR3. Germline V gene lookup returns CDR1 ENHRY and CDR2 SYGVKD. V was shortened by 0 bases and J by 0 bases, with 12 bases between the two germline ends. The CDR3 reads CAISESSLPSSYNEQFF. CDR3 in DNA: TGTGCCATCAGTGAGTCCAGTCTGCCGAGCTCCTACAATGAGCAGTTCTTC.

This clonotype was counted many times. This rearrangement joins TRBV5-1 to TRBJ1-5, with TRBD1 as a possible D gene (5 bases). Germline lookup yields CDR1 SGHRS and CDR2 YFSETQ. The CDR3 contains 15 residues. V shed 2 bases and J shed 4 bases, with 13 bases lying between them. The CDR3: CASSLDSARNQPQHF. CDR3 nucleotide sequence: TGCGCCAGCAGCTTAGACAGTGCCCGTAATCAGCCCCAGCATTTT.

This clonotype has just a few counts. The V gene is TRBV29-1, the J gene TRBJ2-7; D ambiguous. Germline CDR1 and CDR2: SQVTM and ANQGSEA. CDR3 size: 14 residues. V lost 2 bases and J lost 2, with 13 bases in between. The CDR3 DNA follows: TGCAGCGTTGAACTCGCTCAGGTGCCCTACGAGCAGTACTTC. Translation gives CSVELAQVPYEQYF.

This chain joins TRBV4-2 and TRBJ2-1; TRBD2 matches 12 bases. Germline CDR1 and CDR2: LGHNA and YNFKEQ. V lost 1 base to trimming and J lost 9 bases; unmatched junction nucleotides: 13. CDR3 length equals 18 residues. DNA of the CDR3: TGTGCCAGCAGCCAAGGTGGGCTAGCGGGAGGGCAGAAGGTTGAGCAGTTCTTC. Encoded protein: CASSQGGLAGGQKVEQFF.

V usage is TRBV20-1 and J usage is TRBJ2-7; TRBD2 agrees at 11 bases. CDR3 size: 15 residues. Germline lookup yields CDR1 DFQATT and CDR2 SNEGSKA (reference sequence). V lost 0 bases to trimming and J lost 3 bases; unmatched junction nucleotides: 4. CDR3 coding DNA: TGCAGTGCTAGAGATAGTAGCGGGGGGGGCTACGAGCAGTACTTC. Protein sequence: CSARDSSGGGYEQYF.

This clonotype occurred a few times. The chain is built from TRBV5-1 and TRBJ2-7, with 10 nucleotides matching TRBD2. The CDR3 has 15 residues. V was clipped by 0 bases and J by 2 bases; unmatched bases: 2. The germline CDR1 and CDR2 sequences are SGHRS and YFSETQ. The CDR3 region has the DNA TGCGCCAGCAGCTTGGGCAGCGGGAGGGCCTACGAGCAGTACTTC. Protein product: CASSLGSGRAYEQYF.

The chain recombines TRBV7-9 with TRBJ1-1, with D hard to call. V lost 5 bases and J 3 bases, leaving 10 bases between the germline ends. This CDR3 has 13 amino acids. Germline CDR1 SEHNR, CDR2 FQNEAQ (reference sequence). The CDR3, as DNA: TGTGCCAGCAGCGTAGAACGGGACACTGAAGCTTTCTTT. It codes for CASSVERDTEAFF.

The chain recombines TRBV28 with TRBJ2-7; 8 nucleotides agree with TRBD2. From germline, CDR1 is MDHEN and CDR2 SYDVKM. The CDR3 spans 12 residues. With V trimmed by 10 bases and J by 9 bases, 11 bases remained unmatched. CDR3 nucleotides: TGTGCCACCAGGACTAGCCGCGGCGGGCAGTACTTC. Translated: CATRTSRGGQYF.

This sequence joins TRBV25-1 and TRBJ1-2; D is uncertain. Germline-derived CDR1 and CDR2 are MGHDK and SYGVNS. This CDR3 is 14 amino acids long. The V and J ends lost 3 bases and 2 bases respectively, with 10 bases between them. CDR3 DNA: TGTGCCAGCAGTGAGTCCCCAGGAAACTATGGCTACACCTTC. It yields the protein CASSESPGNYGYTF.

The chain recombines TRBV9 with TRBJ2-6, with D unresolved. The CDR3 consists of 17 residues. From germline, CDR1 is SGDLS and CDR2 YYNGEE. V gave up 0 bases and J gave up 2 bases, with 12 bases separating them. The CDR3 here is CASSVDNKEPGANVLTF. Here the CDR3 DNA reads TGTGCCAGCAGCGTAGACAACAAAGAACCTGGGGCCAACGTCCTGACTTTC.

About this clonotype: The junction does not match germline at one end; this may be a read error. The J gene is TRBJ2-5, the V gene TRBV7-2, with D possibly being TRBD1 (6 bases). Looked up from germline, CDR1 is SGHTA and CDR2 is FQGNSA. The CDR3 covers 14 residues. For the CDR3, the DNA is TGCGCCAGCAGCTTGGGGGCGGTCCAAGAGACCCAGTACTTC. Residues: CASSLGAVQETQYF.

The chain has TRBV7-9 and TRBJ1-5; possible D gene TRBD1, 5 bases. With 1 base removed from V and 6 bases from J, the gap between germline ends came to 10 bases. The length of the CDR3 is 14 residues. Germline loops: CDR1 SEHNR, CDR2 FQNEAQ (reference sequence). The CDR3 loop is CASSLGGNPQPQHF. The CDR3 DNA reads as TGTGCCAGCAGCTTAGGGGGGAACCCTCAGCCCCAGCATTTT.